This section outlines one TCR beta chain sequence together with its context. Study members were between about 18 and 100 years old and lived in roughly 24 US regions. Categorization into cohorts depended on clinical history that participants reported. This entry is derived from a study of blood T cell repertoires in COVID-19. About the study: T cells, B-cell-depleted T cells, or PBMCs supplied cDNA or gDNA.

Profiled with immunoSEQ multiplex PCR; TCRdb holds only in-frame clones, not every one. The sample has 470,000 or so clones; 70% to 90% are singletons. The CDR3 is made up of 16 amino acids. Germline-derived CDR1 and CDR2 are MNHEY and SMNVEV (reference sequence). Trimming left V 5 bases short and J 4 bases short, with 15 bases between. This chain links TRBV27 with TRBJ1-6, with D possibly TRBD1 on 6 matching bases. The sequencing sample was made of PBMCs or T cells enriched from blood (not recorded which). This TCR derives from a woman younger than 35 with acute COVID-19. The CDR3: CASSGQQGHYNSPLHF. As DNA, the CDR3 is TGTGCCAGCAGTGGCCAGCAGGGGCATTATAATTCACCCCTCCACTTT.